Shown below are 28 T cell receptor beta chains from a single sample sequenced in a study of CD8+CD57+ T cells in acquired aplastic anemia. Profiling that covered TCR beta VDJ and CDR3 relied on genomic DNA as its template. MiXCR, run by TCRdb on the reads, gives a single entry per CDR3 protein. The sample carries hundreds of thousands of distinct CDR3 sequences, 65% to 80% recorded once. Material for sequencing was sorted CD4+, CD8+, or CD8+CD57+ T cells (not recorded which) from PBMCs. The origin of the receptors is a human donor in good health, serving as a control.

The chain uses TRBV7-2 and TRBJ2-2; possibly TRBD2 for D (6 bases). The CDR3 contains 15 residues. Trimming removed 8 bases at V and 17 bases at J, with 30 bases between. CDR1 is SGHTA, CDR2 FQGNSA, per germline. In DNA, the CDR3 is TGTGCCAGCCTGGCGGGGCCGCGAGAGACCCAGTACTTCTTTTTT. Residues: CASLAGPRETQYFFF.

This rearrangement joins TRBV14 to TRBJ2-1; D may be TRBD2 (5 bases). This CDR3 comprises 12 residues. The ends were cut back, 5 bases at V and 6 bases at J, with 8 bases in the middle. Germline CDR1 is SGHDN and CDR2 is FVKESK. The CDR3 here is CASSYRGNEQFF. The CDR3 coding sequence is TGTGCCAGCAGCTACCGGGGCAATGAGCAGTTCTTC. Using reference TRBV14 and TRBJ2-1 for the parts outside the CDR3, the full variable domain is EAGVTQFPSHSVIEKGQTVTLRCDPISGHDNLYWYRRVMGKEIKFLLHFVKESKQDESGMPNNRFLAERTGGTYSTLKVQPAELEDSGVYFCASSYRGNEQFFGPGTRLTVL.

The sample holds a few counts of this clonotype. At one boundary the junction diverges from the germline segment, which might be a read error. This chain connects TRBV7-2 to TRBJ2-1; 7 nucleotides match TRBD2. CDR1 is SGHTA and CDR2 is FQGNSA in the germline V gene. The CDR3 sequence is 14 residues long. The CDR3 DNA follows: TGTGCCAGCAGCTCCGAGGGAGGGGATCAGCACCAGCATTTC. Its translation: CASSSEGGDQHQHF.

This clonotype was detected only once. The J gene is TRBJ2-7, the V gene TRBV7-6; 8 nucleotides align to TRBD1. V was clipped by 1 base and J by 6 bases; unmatched bases: 14. The length of the CDR3 is 17 residues. Germline CDR1 SGHVS, CDR2 FNYEAQ. CDR3 in amino acids: CASSLGRQGYGYSEQYF. CDR3 DNA sequence: TGTGCCAGCAGCTTAGGGAGACAGGGGTATGGCTACTCCGAGCAGTACTTC.

The chain links TRBV2 to TRBJ2-2; D may match TRBD1 or TRBD2 (7 bases each). V gave up 5 bases and J gave up 12 bases, with 19 bases separating them. Germline V CDR1 and CDR2: SNHLY, FYNNEI. The CDR3 loop spans 14 amino acids. CDR3 loop: CASSFQGGTGQLFF. The CDR3 nucleotides read TGTGCCAGCAGTTTCCAGGGGGGGACCGGCCAGCTGTTTTTT.

This clonotype was seen only once. This sequence joins TRBV20-1 and TRBJ1-5; TRBD1 aligns across 7 bases. The germline V gene encodes CDR1 DFQATT and CDR2 SNEGSKA (reference sequence). CDR3 length: 13 amino acids. The J segment lost 9 bases and the V segment lost 4 bases, leaving 9 bases of the junction unmatched. The CDR3 DNA follows: TGCAGTGCTATAGACAGGGTGACGGTGCCCCAGCATTTT. Translation gives CSAIDRVTVPQHF.

This clonotype was seen a handful of times. This chain links TRBV29-1 with TRBJ2-1; the D gene is possibly TRBD1 (6 bases). V dropped 8 bases and J dropped 8 bases, with 19 bases sitting between them. The CDR3 loop spans 13 amino acids. Germline CDR1 SQVTM, CDR2 ANQGSEA. The DNA for the CDR3 is TGCAGCTTGGCACATAACAGGGTGGATGAGCAGTTCTTC. Translating it yields CSLAHNRVDEQFF.

The chain uses TRBV12-3 or TRBV12-4 and TRBJ2-5, with 8 bases aligning to TRBD1. V gave up 8 bases and J gave up 5 bases; unmatched junction bases: 7. The CDR3 covers 13 residues. In DNA form, the CDR3 reads TGTGCCAGCGGCGACAGGGGCACGGAGACCCAGTACTTC. This sequence encodes CASGDRGTETQYF.

This clonotype showed up just once. The rearrangement links TRBV7-2 to TRBJ1-2; TRBD1 agrees at 7 bases. The germline CDR1 and CDR2 sequences are SGHTA and FQGNSA. The CDR3 is 15 residues long. V gave up 4 bases and J gave up 4 bases; unmatched junction bases: 9. The CDR3 bases are TGTGCCAGCAGCTACGAGGGGGCGCCTGGCTATGGCTACACCTTC. Translating it yields CASSYEGAPGYGYTF.

The chain joins TRBV20-1 to TRBJ1-3; 9 bases line up with TRBD1. Trimming took 4 bases from V and 0 from J; bases not matched to a gene: 4. Germline V CDR1 and CDR2: DFQATT, SNEGSKA (reference sequence). The CDR3 covers 15 residues. The CDR3, as DNA: TGCAGTGCTACCCGGGACAGGGCCTCTGGAAACACCATATATTTT. It specifies CSATRDRASGNTIYF.

As regards this clonotype: Compared with germline, one end of the junction differs, possibly owing to a read error. This rearrangement joins TRBV2 to TRBJ2-5; possibly TRBD1 or TRBD2 for D (7 bases each). CDR1 and CDR2 (germline): SNHLY, FYNNEI. The CDR3 is made up of 15 amino acids. The CDR3 DNA reads as TGTGCCAGCAACGGTCCCAGGGGGGGCCCGGAGACCCAGTATTTC. Amino acid sequence: CASNGPRGGPETQYF.

The chain joins TRBV2 to TRBJ1-2; D gene ambiguous. Germline V CDR1 and CDR2: SNHLY, FYNNEI. V was clipped by 6 bases and J by 1 base, with 12 bases between them. The CDR3 is 14 amino acids. CDR3 loop: CASRGSTINYGYTF. DNA of the CDR3: TGTGCCAGCAGGGGTAGTACAATTAACTATGGCTACACCTTC. The variable domain in full, completed from reference TRBV2 and TRBJ1-2, reads EPEVTQTPSHQVTQMGQEVILRCVPISNHLYFYWYRQILGQKVEFLVSFYNNEISEKSEIFDDQFSVERPDGSNFTLKIRSTKLEDSAMYFCASRGSTINYGYTFGSGTRLTVV.

The CDR3 DNA follows: TGCGCCAGCCGGACACAAACTAGCACAGATACGCAGTATTTT. As protein: CASRTQTSTDTQYF. The V gene is TRBV5-1, the J gene TRBJ2-3; tentative D call: TRBD1 (5 bases). This CDR3 comprises 14 residues. CDR1 is SGHRS, CDR2 YFSETQ, per germline. V dropped 7 bases and J dropped 0 bases, with 12 bases sitting between them.

Comment on this clonotype: One end of the junction is discordant with germline, which a read error may explain. The V call is TRBV2, the J call TRBJ2-7, with 9 bases identical to TRBD1. The CDR3 length is 14 residues. Germline loops: CDR1 SNHLY, CDR2 FYNNEI. The CDR3 DNA sequence: TGTGCCAGCAGCCCCATGGGACAGGGCTACGAGGAGTACTTC. Translation gives CASSPMGQGYEEYF.

The chain carries TRBV20-1 and TRBJ2-7, with 9 bases identical to TRBD2. This CDR3 is built from 18 residues. J lost 0 bases, V lost 0 bases, and 12 bases had no gene match. Germline CDR1 reads DFQATT; CDR2 reads SNEGSKA (reference sequence). The CDR3 region is CSAREPALAGAGSYEQYF. In DNA form, the CDR3 reads TGCAGTGCTAGAGAGCCGGCATTAGCGGGGGCTGGCTCCTACGAGCAGTACTTC.

This chain connects TRBV7-2 to TRBJ2-5; D gene uncertain. The ends were cut back, 5 bases at V and 13 bases at J, with 5 bases in the middle. CDR1 SGHTA and CDR2 FQGNSA come from the germline V gene. This CDR3 is built from 8 residues. In DNA, the CDR3 is TGTGCCAGCAGCCCCCTGTACTTC. Translating it yields CASSPLYF.

This clonotype was seen many times. This chain links TRBV19 with TRBJ1-6, with 8 bases that match TRBD1. Germline V lookup: CDR1 LNHDA, CDR2 SQIVND (reference sequence). The CDR3 consists of 16 residues. Trimming at V came to 7 bases and at J to 0 bases, leaving 5 bases not matched to a gene. The CDR3 region is CASMGTGASYNSPLHF. CDR3 in DNA: TGTGCCAGTATGGGGACAGGTGCCTCCTATAATTCACCCCTCCACTTT.

To note about this clonotype: Since the CDR3 does not end with the conserved phenylalanine or tryptophan, this likely comes from a read error. Because the CDR3's place on the DNA is in doubt, the DNA is left out and the CDR3 is given as listed by TCRdb. The gene calls are TRBV7-3 and TRBJ2-7; whether TRBD1, the table's D call, matches the DNA was not checked. Counting both end residues, the CDR3 totals 9 amino acids. Germline loops: CDR1 SGHTA, CDR2 FQGTGA. The CDR3: CASSLGRGA.

This chain links TRBV19 with TRBJ1-1; the D is unclear. Germline loops: CDR1 LNHDA, CDR2 SQIVND (reference sequence). V was cut by 4 bases and J by 2 bases, with 14 bases left in between. The length of the CDR3 is 15 residues. The CDR3, as DNA: TGTGCCAGTAGTACGTTCCCCGGGCTAAACACTGAAGCTTTCTTT. As protein: CASSTFPGLNTEAFF. The variable domain in full, with the rest retrieved from reference TRBV19 and TRBJ1-1, is DGGITQSPKYLFRKEGQNVTLSCEQNLNHDAMYWYRQDPGQGLRLIYYSQIVNDFQKGDIAEGYSVSREKKESFPLTVTSAQKNPTAFYLCASSTFPGLNTEAFFGQGTRLTVV.

This clonotype occurred many times. J is TRBJ2-5 and V is TRBV19; the D gene is possibly TRBD2 (6 bases). Trimming took off 3 bases at V and 5 bases at J, with 13 bases between the two ends. The CDR3 contains 14 residues. Per the germline V gene, CDR1 is LNHDA and CDR2 is SQIVND (reference sequence). CDR3 residues: CASSIGPGGETQYF. Written as DNA, the CDR3 is TGTGCCAGTAGTATTGGTCCTGGGGGGGAGACCCAGTACTTC.

This clonotype was counted ten times or more. The CDR3 sequence is CASSFKGSYEQYF. The CDR3 DNA reads as TGTGCCAGCAGCTTTAAGGGGTCCTACGAGCAGTACTTC. The J gene is TRBJ2-7, the V gene TRBV7-2; perhaps TRBD1 as D (5 bases). The CDR3 is made up of 13 amino acids. CDR1 is SGHTA and CDR2 is FQGNSA in the germline V gene. The V end lost 3 bases, the J end lost 1 base, and 7 bases lay between the germline ends.

V usage is TRBV29-1 and J usage is TRBJ1-1, with D perhaps matching TRBD1 (5 bases). The germline CDR1 and CDR2 sequences are SQVTM and ANQGSEA. The V end lost 8 bases, the J end lost 1 base, and 11 bases lay between the germline ends. The CDR3 has 12 amino acids. Here the CDR3 DNA reads TGCAGCTTGGGGCAGGAGAACACTGAAGCTTTCTTT. It is translated as CSLGQENTEAFF. Full variable domain (remainder filled in from reference TRBV29-1 and TRBJ1-1): SAVISQKPSRDICQRGTSLTIQCQVDSQVTMMFWYRQQPGQSLTLIATANQGSEATYESGFVIDKFPISRPNLTFSTLTVSNMSPEDSSIYLCSLGQENTEAFFGQGTRLTVV.

This rearrangement joins TRBV5-1 to TRBJ1-5; D is unresolved. The CDR3 has 13 residues. The V gene's germline CDR1 is SGHRS and CDR2 YFSETQ. The V and J ends lost 3 bases and 12 bases respectively, with 16 bases between them. The CDR3 loop is CASSWADRYDQHF. The CDR3 region has the DNA TGCGCCAGCAGCTGGGCCGATAGATACGACCAGCATTTT.

The gene calls are TRBV12-3 or TRBV12-4 and TRBJ2-2; maybe TRBD2 (5 bases). V was shortened by 6 bases and J by 6 bases, with 17 bases between the two germline ends. This CDR3 contains 15 residues. The CDR3 coding sequence is TGTGCCAGCAGCCGAGGCGAGACTACGGCCGGGGAGCTGTTTTTT. Protein product: CASSRGETTAGELFF.

This clonotype was recorded at least ten times. This chain uses TRBV19 with TRBJ1-6; TRBD1 matches 8 bases. CDR3 length: 14 residues. After removal of 8 bases from V and 7 bases from J, the junction contained 7 bases not matched to a gene. Germline CDR1 is LNHDA and CDR2 is SQIVND (reference sequence). The CDR3 coding sequence is TGTGCCAGTGATCCGGGACAGGCGAATTCACCCCTCCACTTT. It encodes CASDPGQANSPLHF.

This clonotype was counted only a few times. The chain links TRBV19 to TRBJ2-7, with D possibly matching TRBD1 (6 bases). Trimming pared 5 bases from V and 0 bases from J, leaving 11 bases between. The germline V gene has CDR1 LNHDA and CDR2 SQIVND (reference sequence). There are 14 residues in the CDR3. The CDR3 DNA sequence: TGTGCCAGTAGTGCGACAGGTGACTCCTACGAGCAGTACTTC. This sequence encodes CASSATGDSYEQYF.

As regards this clonotype: The germline gene is not matched at one end of the junction; a read error may be the cause. The chain has TRBV7-6 and TRBJ2-7; unclear D gene. From germline, CDR1 is SGHVS and CDR2 FNYEAQ. The CDR3 runs 14 residues. In DNA form, the CDR3 reads TGTGCCAGCAGCTTAGGTTTGGGCGAGCAGTATTTCGGGTTC. This encodes CASSLGLGEQYFGF.

This clonotype was observed many times. The chain carries TRBV19 and TRBJ2-7; perhaps TRBD2 as D (7 bases). The germline V gene encodes CDR1 LNHDA and CDR2 SQIVND (reference sequence). Trimming removed 2 bases from V and 1 base from J, with 12 bases in between. The CDR3 contains 15 residues. Written as DNA, the CDR3 is TGTGCCAGTAGTATAACACAGGGAGGGTCCTACGAGCAGTACTTC. It is translated as CASSITQGGSYEQYF.